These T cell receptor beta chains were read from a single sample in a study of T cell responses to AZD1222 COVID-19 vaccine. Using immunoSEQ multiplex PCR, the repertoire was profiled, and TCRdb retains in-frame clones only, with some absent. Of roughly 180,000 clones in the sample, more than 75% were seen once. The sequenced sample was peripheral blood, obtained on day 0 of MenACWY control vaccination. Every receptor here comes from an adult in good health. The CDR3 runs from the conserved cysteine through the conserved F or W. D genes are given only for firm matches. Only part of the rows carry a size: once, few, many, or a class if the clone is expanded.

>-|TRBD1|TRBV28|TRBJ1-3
TGTGCCAGCAGCCTTGGACAGGGCATTTTTGGAAACACTATATATTTT
CASSLGQGIFGNTIYF
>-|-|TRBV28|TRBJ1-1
TGTGCCAGCAGCTTACTAGGAGGACTAAACACTGAAGCTTTCTTT
CASSLLGGLNTEAFF
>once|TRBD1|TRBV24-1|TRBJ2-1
TGTGCCACCAGTGACCCGGGACAGGGGTACAATGAGCAGTTCTTC
CATSDPGQGYNEQFF
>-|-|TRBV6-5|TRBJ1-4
TGTGCCAGCAGTTACAGGGAGGGGCGCGAAAAACTGTTTTTT
CASSYREGREKLFF
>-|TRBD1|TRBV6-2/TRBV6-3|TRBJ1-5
TGTGCCAGCAGTTACGGTCCTGCAGGGGGAGACAATCAGCCCCAGCATTTT
CASSYGPAGGDNQPQHF
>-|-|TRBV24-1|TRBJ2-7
TGTGCCACCAGTGATGCCGGGTCCCCCTACGAGCAGTACTTC
CATSDAGSPYEQYF
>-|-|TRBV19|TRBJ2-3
TGTGCCAGTAGTATGGCAGAGACAGATACGCAGTATTTT
CASSMAETDTQYF
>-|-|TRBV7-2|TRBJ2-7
TGTGCCAGCAGCTTTAATGTAGCCTACGAGCAGTACTTC
CASSFNVAYEQYF
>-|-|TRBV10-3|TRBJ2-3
TGTGCCATCAGTGGGGTGGGGGGAGGCACAGATACGCAGTATTTT
CAISGVGGGTDTQYF
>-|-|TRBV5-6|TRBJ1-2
TGTGCCAGCAGCTTGGCAGCCGTGGACAGCGGATATGGCTACACCTTC
CASSLAAVDSGYGYTF
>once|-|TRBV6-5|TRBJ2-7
TGTGCCAGCCGAACCTATAGGAGCTCCTACGAGCAGTACTTC
CASRTYRSSYEQYF
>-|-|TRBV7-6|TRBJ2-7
TGTGCCAGCAGCTTAGGGCTTCGGGGGACCGAATACGAGCAGTACTTC
CASSLGLRGTEYEQYF
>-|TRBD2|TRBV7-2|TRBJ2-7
TGTGCCAGCAGCTTGTGGGGGGGACTAGCGGGGAATGAGCAGTACTTC
CASSLWGGLAGNEQYF
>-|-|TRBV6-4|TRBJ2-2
TGTGCCAGCAGTGAACAAGGACAGCTTGCCGGGGAGCTGTTTTTT
CASSEQGQLAGELFF
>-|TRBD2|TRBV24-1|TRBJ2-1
TGTGCCACCAGTGACGTGGGGCGGGAGTACCACAATGAGCAGTTCTTC
CATSDVGREYHNEQFF
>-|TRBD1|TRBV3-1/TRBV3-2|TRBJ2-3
TGTGCCAGCAGCCGTTACAGGGGTGCCACAGATACGCAGTATTTT
CASSRYRGATDTQYF
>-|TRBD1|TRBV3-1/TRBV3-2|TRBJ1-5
TGTGCCAGCAGCCAGGACAGGATTCAGCCCCAGCATTTT
CASSQDRIQPQHF
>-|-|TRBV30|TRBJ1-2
TGTGCCTGGGGTGAGGGGAACTATGGCTACACCTTC
CAWGEGNYGYTF
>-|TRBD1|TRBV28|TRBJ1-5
TGTGCCAGCAGCAATAGAAGGACAGGGAGCAATCAGCCCCAGCATTTT
CASSNRRTGSNQPQHF
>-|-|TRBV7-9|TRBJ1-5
TGTGCCAGCAGTCGCCCGGGGAGCAATCAGCCCCAGCATTTT
CASSRPGSNQPQHF
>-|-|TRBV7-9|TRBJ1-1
TGTGCCAGCAGCCTACAGGGTGGGGGCACTGAAGCTTTCTTT
CASSLQGGGTEAFF
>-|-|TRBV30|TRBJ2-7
TGTGCCTGCACCTCTTGGGCAGGCGGGGTCGAGCAGTACTTC
CACTSWAGGVEQYF
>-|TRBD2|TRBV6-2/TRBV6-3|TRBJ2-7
TGTGCCAGCAGTTTCGTGCGACTAAGCGGGGTCTACGAGCAGTACTTC
CASSFVRLSGVYEQYF